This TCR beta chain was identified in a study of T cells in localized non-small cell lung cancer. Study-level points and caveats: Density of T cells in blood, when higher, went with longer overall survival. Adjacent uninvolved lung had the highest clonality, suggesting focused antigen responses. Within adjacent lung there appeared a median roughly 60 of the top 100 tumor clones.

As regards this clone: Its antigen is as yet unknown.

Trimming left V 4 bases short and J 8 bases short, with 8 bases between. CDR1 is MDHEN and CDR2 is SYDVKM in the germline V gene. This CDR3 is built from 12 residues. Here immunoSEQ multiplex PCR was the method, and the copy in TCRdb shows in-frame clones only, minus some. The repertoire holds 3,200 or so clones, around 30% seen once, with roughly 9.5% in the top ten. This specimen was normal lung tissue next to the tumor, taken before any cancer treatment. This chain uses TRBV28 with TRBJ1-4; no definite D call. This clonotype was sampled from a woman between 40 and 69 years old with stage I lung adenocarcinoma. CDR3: CASSSGWEKLFF. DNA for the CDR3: TGTGCCAGCAGTTCCGGTTGGGAAAAACTGTTTTTT.